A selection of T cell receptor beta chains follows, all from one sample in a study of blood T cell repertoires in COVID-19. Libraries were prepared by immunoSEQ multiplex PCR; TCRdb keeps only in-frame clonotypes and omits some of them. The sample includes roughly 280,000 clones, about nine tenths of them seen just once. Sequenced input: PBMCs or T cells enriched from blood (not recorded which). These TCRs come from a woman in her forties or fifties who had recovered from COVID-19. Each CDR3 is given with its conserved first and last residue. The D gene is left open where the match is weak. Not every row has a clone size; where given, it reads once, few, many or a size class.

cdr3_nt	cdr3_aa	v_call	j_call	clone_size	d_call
TGTGCCAGCAGCTTAGCCGCGGGAGGGCCTGATACGCAGTATTTT	CASSLAAGGPDTQYF	TRBV11-2	TRBJ2-3	-	TRBD2
TGTGCCAGCAGTGTCGGGACAGGGGGCAACTATGGCTACACCTTC	CASSVGTGGNYGYTF	TRBV2	TRBJ1-2	-	TRBD1
TGTGCCAGCAGCCTAAACAGGGGTTCTGGAAACACCATATATTTT	CASSLNRGSGNTIYF	TRBV6-5	TRBJ1-3	-	TRBD1
TGCGCCAGCAGCCAAGTCCCCATTTCGGCTAGCGGGAGACGTGACGGGGAGCTGTTTTTT	CASSQVPISASGRRDGELFF	TRBV4-3	TRBJ2-2	-	TRBD2
TGTGCCAGCAAACGTGGGAGACAGGGCACAGATACGCAGTATTTT	CASKRGRQGTDTQYF	TRBV7-2	TRBJ2-3	-	-
TGTGCCAGCAGCGCTGGGGGGGAGAACACTGAAGCTTTCTTT	CASSAGGENTEAFF	TRBV9	TRBJ1-1	-	-
TGTGCCAGCAGCTTAGTCATCGGAGCCTCTGGAAACACCATATATTTT	CASSLVIGASGNTIYF	TRBV7-9	TRBJ1-3	-	-
TGCGCCAGCAGCCAAGTATGGGCAGGCCGGCGCACAGATACGCAGTATTTT	CASSQVWAGRRTDTQYF	TRBV4-3	TRBJ2-3	-	-
TGTGCCAGCAGCTTAGTGGTAGCGGGAGGGGGTGAGCAGTTCTTC	CASSLVVAGGGEQFF	TRBV11-2	TRBJ2-1	-	TRBD2
TGTGCCAGCAGCCCCCCCGGCTACGAGCAGTACTTC	CASSPPGYEQYF	TRBV11-2	TRBJ2-7	-	-
TGTGCCAGCAGTCGACAGAATAATGAAAAACTGTTTTTT	CASSRQNNEKLFF	TRBV12-3/TRBV12-4	TRBJ1-4	-	-
TGTGCCAGCAGCTCCCAGACAGGGGGCTATGAAAAACTGTTTTTT	CASSSQTGGYEKLFF	TRBV7-2	TRBJ1-4	-	TRBD1
TGTGCCAGCAGCCCCAGGACGGGGGAGACCCAGTACTTC	CASSPRTGETQYF	TRBV11-3	TRBJ2-5	-	-
TGTGCCTGGAGTGCGGGGACTAGCGGGAGTGGGGTAGATACGCAGTATTTT	CAWSAGTSGSGVDTQYF	TRBV30	TRBJ2-3	-	TRBD2
TGTGCCAGCAGCGTAGGGTTCGGCTCTGGAAACACCATATATTTT	CASSVGFGSGNTIYF	TRBV9	TRBJ1-3	few	-
TGCGCCAGCAGCCTCGCGGGGGGGTACACTGAAGCTTTCTTT	CASSLAGGYTEAFF	TRBV5-1	TRBJ1-1	-	-
TGTGCCAGCTCACTCGGACAGGGGGATACGCAGTATTTT	CASSLGQGDTQYF	TRBV18	TRBJ2-3	-	TRBD1
TGTGCCAGCTCACCCCGACTGCCCCAGGGCGAGGAGCAGTACTTC	CASSPRLPQGEEQYF	TRBV18	TRBJ2-7	-	-
TGTGCCAGCAGCTTCCTTGCGGGAGGGTCTTACAATGAGCAGTTCTTC	CASSFLAGGSYNEQFF	TRBV11-2	TRBJ2-1	-	TRBD2
TGTGCCAGCAGCCCAACAACAGGGGTCTACACTGAAGCTTTCTTT	CASSPTTGVYTEAFF	TRBV11-2	TRBJ1-1	-	TRBD1
TGTGCCAGCAGCCTGGAGGGAGGGAATTCAGATACGCAGTATTTT	CASSLEGGNSDTQYF	TRBV5-4	TRBJ2-3	-	TRBD2
TGTGCCAGCAGTTTACGGGGGAACTATGGCTACACCTTC	CASSLRGNYGYTF	TRBV27	TRBJ1-2	-	-
TGTGCCAGCAGAATAAGCGGGAGATCTGGTACCGGGGAGCTGTTTTTT	CASRISGRSGTGELFF	TRBV28	TRBJ2-2	-	TRBD2
TGTGCCAGCAGTTTGCCAGGGGGAGTAGCGGGGAGACACGAGCAGTTCTTC	CASSLPGGVAGRHEQFF	TRBV27	TRBJ2-1	once	-
TGTGCCAGCAGTGATCCCGGGACAGAGTATAATTCACCCCTCCACTTT	CASSDPGTEYNSPLHF	TRBV28	TRBJ1-6	once	TRBD1
TGTGCCAGCAGCGTAGGGACAGGGGCCAGTAATGAAAAACTGTTTTTT	CASSVGTGASNEKLFF	TRBV9	TRBJ1-4	once	TRBD1
TGTGCCAGCAGCTTGGAACAGGGGTCGACTGGAAACACCATATATTTT	CASSLEQGSTGNTIYF	TRBV7-2	TRBJ1-3	-	TRBD1